A selection of T cell receptor beta chains follows, all from one sample in a study of blood T cell repertoires in COVID-19. Using immunoSEQ multiplex PCR, the repertoire was profiled, and TCRdb retains in-frame clones only, with some absent. The table has roughly 260,000 clones, about four fifths seen once; the top ten hold approximately 3.8%. What was sequenced was PBMCs or T cells enriched from blood (not recorded which). Receptor source: a woman in her forties who had been exposed to COVID-19. Each CDR3 is given without its conserved first and last residue.

j_call,cdr3_length,v_call,cdr3_aa
TRBJ2-7,11,TRBV28,ASSYGGLYEQY
TRBJ1-6,10,TRBV30,AWSDRNSPLH
TRBJ2-2,12,TRBV18,ASSSTGTTGELF
TRBJ2-7,16,TRBV4-3,ASSQDRETGGTSYEQY
TRBJ1-1,6,TRBV5-3,PAPEAF
TRBJ1-4,15,TRBV27,ASSPQTGGGVSEKLF
TRBJ1-1,13,TRBV28,ASSLRGIRHGEAF
TRBJ2-7,13,TRBV7-2,ASSLLWGPNYEQY
TRBJ1-1,11,TRBV27,ASSLTVNTEAF
TRBJ2-7,12,TRBV30,AWSVNAGPYEQY
TRBJ1-4,12,TRBV2,ASSGGQVVEKLF
TRBJ2-3,14,TRBV6-5,ASSYSGRGSTDTQY
TRBJ2-3,13,TRBV27,ATDTLAGGPDTQY
TRBJ1-6,11,TRBV14,ASSLDRRSPLH
TRBJ1-1,12,TRBV7-2,ASTVGLMNTEAF
TRBJ1-4,13,TRBV7-9,ASSLGAATNEKLF
TRBJ1-5,10,TRBV28,ASTAQGQPQH
TRBJ1-1,11,TRBV29-1,SAKGQMNTEAF
TRBJ1-5,16,TRBV1,TRPLLSPDRGYNQPQH
TRBJ1-2,16,TRBV9,ASSVGAGTGEGAYGYT
TRBJ1-2,12,TRBV27,ASRPTGYWDGYT
TRBJ2-5,13,TRBV28,ASSSPGQTQETQY
TRBJ1-2,10,TRBV3-1/TRBV3-2,ASSPLGGGYT
TRBJ1-4,15,TRBV15,ATSREPTGSTNEKLF
TRBJ2-2,15,TRBV7-3,ASSLSQGSVSTGELF
TRBJ2-3,12,TRBV11-3,ASSSRVDADTQY
TRBJ1-1,11,TRBV5-8,ASSLTQYTEAF
TRBJ1-2,11,TRBV16,ASSQGRVDGYT
TRBJ2-2,13,TRBV5-1,ASSVSGQNTGELF
TRBJ1-1,9,TRBV6-5,ASEGNTEAF
TRBJ1-2,12,TRBV2,ASSQTQGADGYT
TRBJ1-1,15,TRBV5-1,ASSLGDTGRVNTEAF
TRBJ2-7,15,TRBV4-3,ASSQVALSAGGYEQY
TRBJ1-1,11,TRBV10-2,ASRTTGNTEAF
TRBJ2-7,13,TRBV28,ASMSFRDNSYEQY
TRBJ2-1,14,TRBV7-9,ASSGTSGGSYNEQF